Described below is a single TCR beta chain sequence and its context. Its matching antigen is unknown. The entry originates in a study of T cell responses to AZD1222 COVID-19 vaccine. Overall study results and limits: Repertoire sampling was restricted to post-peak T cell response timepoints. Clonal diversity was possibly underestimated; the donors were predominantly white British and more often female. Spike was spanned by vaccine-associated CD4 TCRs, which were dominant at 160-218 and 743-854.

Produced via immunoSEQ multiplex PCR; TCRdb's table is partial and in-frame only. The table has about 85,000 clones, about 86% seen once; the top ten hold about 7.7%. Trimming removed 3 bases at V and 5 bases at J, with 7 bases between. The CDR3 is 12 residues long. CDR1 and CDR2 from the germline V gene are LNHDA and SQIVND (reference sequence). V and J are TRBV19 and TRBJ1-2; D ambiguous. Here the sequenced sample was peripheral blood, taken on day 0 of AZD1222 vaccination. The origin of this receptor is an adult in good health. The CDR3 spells CASSIYRYGYTF. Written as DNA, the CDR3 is TGTGCCAGTAGTATCTACCGGTATGGCTACACCTTC.